Below are 32 T cell receptor beta chains sequenced from a single sample in a study of cytomegalovirus exposure and HLA in healthy donors (TCRdb year 2017). Receptor libraries were prepared by the immunoSEQ multiplex PCR assay. The multiplex PCR relied on a mix of 60 forward primers for TCR Vbeta segments and 13 reverse primers for TCR Jbeta segments. This immuneACCESS table, as held by TCRdb, lists in-frame sequences with V and J called but not all clones. Of the missing ones, under half trace to an unresolved V gene in checked studies; the others have no known cause. In this sample's table one finds about 140,000 clones. Of the sample, under 3.5% falls within the top ten clones. Sequenced sample: PBMCs. The receptors shown here come from a man aged 35 to 55 in good health and CMV-seronegative.

V usage is TRBV28 and J usage is TRBJ1-5; 12 bases are shared with TRBD1. There are 18 residues in the CDR3. Unmatched junction bases numbered 8, after V lost 5 bases and J lost 0 bases. Per germline, CDR1 MDHEN and CDR2 SYDVKM. CDR3 sequence reads: CASSRGDRGPISNQPQHF. The DNA for the CDR3 is TGTGCCAGCAGTAGGGGGGACAGGGGGCCCATTAGCAATCAGCCCCAGCATTTT.

The chain combines TRBV10-3 with TRBJ2-2, with 10 bases matching TRBD1. The CDR3 has 16 residues. The germline V gene has CDR1 ENHRY and CDR2 SYGVKD. The trim removed 6 bases at V and 6 bases at J, leaving 10 bases unmatched. DNA of the CDR3: TGTGCCATCAGCCACCAGACAGGGGGCGCCGCCGGGGAGCTGTTTTTT. Its translation: CAISHQTGGAAGELFF.

The chain has TRBV6-5 and TRBJ2-7; D unresolved. The V and J ends lost 5 bases and 4 bases respectively, with 18 bases between them. CDR3 length: 15 residues. CDR1 MNHEY and CDR2 SVGAGI come from the germline V gene. In DNA form, the CDR3 reads TGTGCCAGCAGTCCGGAGACCCTCGGCGAGTACGAGCAGTACTTC. This codes for CASSPETLGEYEQYF.

The V gene is TRBV7-2, the J gene TRBJ2-7, with 9 bases that match TRBD1. After removal of 6 bases from V and 5 bases from J, the junction contained 8 bases not matched to a gene. Looked up from germline, CDR1 is SGHTA and CDR2 is FQGNSA. The CDR3 is made up of 14 amino acids. The DNA for the CDR3 is TGTGCCAGCAGGTCAACAGGGGGCACGCACGAGCAGTACTTC. Translating gives CASRSTGGTHEQYF.

This rearrangement joins TRBV12-5 to TRBJ2-5, with D hard to call. CDR1 LGHNT and CDR2 FRNRAP come from the germline V gene. Trimming left V 9 bases short and J 3 bases short, with 11 bases between. The CDR3 has 12 amino acids. The CDR3 region is CASAYLEETQYF. DNA of the CDR3: TGTGCTAGCGCCTACCTCGAAGAGACCCAGTACTTC.

The chain recombines TRBV5-6 with TRBJ2-2; the D is unclear. Germline CDR1 is SGHDT and CDR2 is YYEEEE. This CDR3 comprises 13 residues. V gave up 5 bases and J gave up 6 bases, with 11 bases separating them. DNA for the CDR3: TGTGCCAGCAGGGTAAAGAGAGCCGGGGAGCTGTTTTTT. Its translation: CASRVKRAGELFF.

The chain is built from TRBV19 and TRBJ1-1, with TRBD1 as a possible D gene (5 bases). Trimming left V 1 base short and J 7 bases short, with 16 bases between. CDR1 is LNHDA, CDR2 SQIVND, per germline (reference sequence). The CDR3 has 15 residues. The CDR3 sequence is CASSIARDFYSEAFF. CDR3 bases: TGTGCCAGTAGTATAGCCCGGGACTTTTACAGTGAAGCTTTCTTT.

The chain uses TRBV7-9 and TRBJ1-6; weak D call: TRBD1 (5 bases). The germline V gene encodes CDR1 SEHNR and CDR2 FQNEAQ (reference sequence). This CDR3 comprises 16 residues. V was clipped by 5 bases and J by 9 bases, with 20 bases between them. The CDR3 reads CASSVGGGKEISPLHF. The CDR3 DNA is TGTGCCAGCAGCGTCGGCGGGGGAAAGGAGATTTCACCCCTCCACTTT.

The V gene is TRBV2, the J gene TRBJ1-5; 9 bases agree with TRBD1. This CDR3 spans 15 amino acids. From germline, CDR1 is SNHLY and CDR2 FYNNEI. The V and J ends lost 6 bases and 5 bases, in that order; junction bases with no gene match: 8. In DNA, the CDR3 is TGTGCCAGCAGCGCCGGACAGGGGAGGTATCAGCCCCAGCATTTT. This encodes CASSAGQGRYQPQHF.

CDR3 DNA sequence: TGTGCCAGCTCACCGGGGGGGGCCACCTACGAGCAGTACTTC. This gives the protein CASSPGGATYEQYF. The chain couples TRBV18 to TRBJ2-7; perhaps TRBD2 as D (7 bases). V was clipped by 3 bases and J by 2 bases, with 11 bases between them. There are 14 residues in the CDR3. Germline V CDR1 and CDR2: KGHSH, LQKENI.

The chain recombines TRBV19 with TRBJ2-6; 8 bases align to TRBD1. V shed 4 bases and J 2 bases; nucleotides not matched to a gene: 1. There are 15 residues in the CDR3. Germline V gives CDR1 LNHDA, CDR2 SQIVND (reference sequence). CDR3 sequence reads: CASSSRGPGANVLTF. The CDR3 DNA reads as TGTGCCAGTAGTAGCAGGGGGCCTGGGGCCAACGTCCTGACTTTC. The complete variable domain, with remaining parts taken from reference TRBV19 and TRBJ2-6, reads DGGITQSPKYLFRKEGQNVTLSCEQNLNHDAMYWYRQDPGQGLRLIYYSQIVNDFQKGDIAEGYSVSREKKESFPLTVTSAQKNPTAFYLCASSSRGPGANVLTFGAGSRLTVL.

This rearrangement joins TRBV29-1 to TRBJ2-3; possibly TRBD1 for D (6 bases). V lost 5 bases and J lost 0, with 12 bases in between. This CDR3 region has 14 residues. Germline V gives CDR1 SQVTM, CDR2 ANQGSEA. This CDR3 is CSVRNRASTDTQYF. The CDR3, as DNA: TGCAGCGTTCGGAACAGGGCAAGCACAGATACGCAGTATTTT.

The rearrangement links TRBV7-3 to TRBJ2-3; 8 bases are shared with TRBD2. The CDR3 has 17 residues. V shed 5 bases and J 2 bases; nucleotides not matched to a gene: 12. Germline lookup yields CDR1 SGHTA and CDR2 FQGTGA. The CDR3 reads CASSPGLAGISTDTQYF. DNA of the CDR3: TGTGCCAGCAGCCCGGGTCTAGCGGGCATTTCCACAGATACGCAGTATTTT.

Written as DNA, the CDR3 is TGTGCCAGCAGTTTATTAGCGCTCAACTATGGCTACACCTTC. This codes for CASSLLALNYGYTF. The rearrangement joins TRBV28 to TRBJ1-2; no reliable D call. Trimming cost V 1 base and J 2 bases, with 8 bases left between them. The CDR3 loop spans 14 amino acids. Germline V gene data show CDR1 as MDHEN and CDR2 as SYDVKM.

V is TRBV2 and J is TRBJ1-5; no firm D call. This CDR3 has 14 amino acids. Germline CDR1 reads SNHLY; CDR2 reads FYNNEI. Trimming removed 3 bases at V and 0 bases at J, with 6 bases between. The CDR3 sequence: CASSESLSNQPQHF. The CDR3 DNA follows: TGTGCCAGCAGTGAGTCTCTTAGCAATCAGCCCCAGCATTTT. Variable domain in full (rest from reference TRBV2 and TRBJ1-5): EPEVTQTPSHQVTQMGQEVILRCVPISNHLYFYWYRQILGQKVEFLVSFYNNEISEKSEIFDDQFSVERPDGSNFTLKIRSTKLEDSAMYFCASSESLSNQPQHFGDGTRLSIL.

The rearrangement uses TRBV11-2 and TRBJ2-7; D perhaps matches TRBD2 (6 bases). CDR1 and CDR2 from the germline V gene are SGHAT and FQNNGV. Deletions cut 3 bases from V and 1 base from J, with 10 bases between. The CDR3 has 14 residues. CDR3: CASSFYGSSYEQYF. CDR3 DNA sequence: TGTGCCAGCAGCTTCTACGGGAGTTCCTACGAGCAGTACTTC. Full variable domain (remainder filled in from reference TRBV11-2 and TRBJ2-7): EAGVAQSPRYKIIEKRQSVAFWCNPISGHATLYWYQQILGQGPKLLIQFQNNGVVDDSQLPKDRFSAERLKGVDSTLKIQPAKLEDSAVYLCASSFYGSSYEQYFGPGTRLTVT.

The CDR3 is CASSLESPQSSAFF. CDR3 DNA sequence: TGCGCCAGCAGCTTGGAATCGCCACAATCAAGTGCTTTCTTT. The rearrangement links TRBV5-1 to TRBJ1-1; D is undetermined. The CDR3 sequence is 14 residues long. V lost 0 bases, J lost 11 bases, and 17 bases lay in between. Germline V lookup: CDR1 SGHRS, CDR2 YFSETQ.

The chain uses TRBV4-1 and TRBJ1-5; D gene ambiguous. V was trimmed by 0 bases and J by 3 bases, leaving 6 bases between them. There are 14 residues in the CDR3. The germline V gene encodes CDR1 MGHRA and CDR2 YSYEKL. DNA of the CDR3: TGCGCCAGCAGCCAAGATACGGTCAATCAGCCCCAGCATTTT. Protein: CASSQDTVNQPQHF.

The chain is built from TRBV19 and TRBJ1-2, with TRBD1 matching 10 bases. Germline lookup yields CDR1 LNHDA and CDR2 SQIVND (reference sequence). J was trimmed by 7 bases and V by 5 bases; bases with no gene match: 10. CDR3 length: 15 residues. CDR3 amino acids: CASSGLGTGVSGYTF. The CDR3 DNA sequence: TGTGCCAGTAGTGGTCTCGGGACAGGGGTGAGTGGCTACACCTTC.

The rearrangement uses TRBV27 and TRBJ2-7, with no clear D. V was pared by 3 bases and J by 5 bases, with 14 bases between. The CDR3 runs 14 residues. The germline gives CDR1 MNHEY, CDR2 SMNVEV (reference sequence). This chain's CDR3 is CASSLRTIDNEQYF. DNA of the CDR3: TGTGCCAGCAGTTTGCGCACGATCGACAACGAGCAGTACTTC.

This sequence joins TRBV2 and TRBJ1-6, with no clear D. The germline gives CDR1 SNHLY, CDR2 FYNNEI. This CDR3 has 16 amino acids. V shed 7 bases and J shed 2 bases, with 15 bases lying between them. CDR3 DNA: TGTGCCAGCACCCTGGAGGATACCACCTATAATTCACCCCTCCACTTT. As protein: CASTLEDTTYNSPLHF. The full variable domain, in which reference TRBV2 and TRBJ1-6 provide the parts outside the CDR3, is EPEVTQTPSHQVTQMGQEVILRCVPISNHLYFYWYRQILGQKVEFLVSFYNNEISEKSEIFDDQFSVERPDGSNFTLKIRSTKLEDSAMYFCASTLEDTTYNSPLHFGNGTRLTVT.

V is TRBV27 and J is TRBJ1-2; 8 bases line up with TRBD1. This CDR3 comprises 13 residues. The J segment lost 9 bases and the V segment lost 8 bases, leaving 11 bases of the junction unmatched. Germline assignment: CDR1 MNHEY and CDR2 SMNVEV (reference sequence). The CDR3 loop reads CASRDRTGWSYTF. In nucleotides, the CDR3 is TGTGCCAGCCGGGACAGGACGGGGTGGAGCTACACCTTC.

The gene calls are TRBV7-6 and TRBJ2-3; 8 nucleotides agree with TRBD1. Unmatched junction bases numbered 5, after V lost 1 base and J lost 2 bases. Germline loops: CDR1 SGHVS, CDR2 FNYEAQ. This CDR3 comprises 16 residues. The DNA for the CDR3 is TGTGCCAGCAGCTTAGAATACAGGGGGGCCACAGATACGCAGTATTTT. Translated, it gives CASSLEYRGATDTQYF.

The chain joins TRBV7-9 to TRBJ1-1, with 7 positions matching TRBD1. Germline loops: CDR1 SEHNR, CDR2 FQNEAQ (reference sequence). The junction had 4 bases not matched to a gene; V was cut back by 5 bases and J by 1 base. This CDR3 contains 14 residues. The CDR3 nucleotides are TGTGCCAGCAGCACCTACAGGGGGAACACTGAAGCTTTCTTT. Protein sequence: CASSTYRGNTEAFF. Full variable domain (outside the CDR3, taken from reference TRBV7-9 and TRBJ1-1): DTGVSQNPRHKITKRGQNVTFRCDPISEHNRLYWYRQTLGQGPEFLTYFQNEAQLEKSRLLSDRFSAERPKGSFSTLEIQRTEQGDSAMYLCASSTYRGNTEAFFGQGTRLTVV.

Note on this clone: A junction boundary mismatches the germline segment, possibly from a read error. V is TRBV15 and J is TRBJ2-2, with 7 nucleotides matching TRBD1. Germline CDR1 and CDR2: LNHNV and YYDKDF (reference sequence). This CDR3 contains 16 residues. The CDR3 coding sequence is TGTGCCGCCAGCAGAGTGGGGACAGCGAACACCGGGGAGCTGTTTTTT. This codes for CAASRVGTANTGELFF.

The J gene is TRBJ2-7, the V gene TRBV27; TRBD1 agrees at 9 bases. The V segment lost 10 bases and the J segment 6 bases; nucleotides outside the gene matches: 16. CDR3 length: 15 residues. Germline values: CDR1 MNHEY, CDR2 SMNVEV (reference sequence). CDR3 sequence: CATHTIRDRDPEQYF. In DNA, the CDR3 is TGTGCCACCCACACAATCCGGGACAGGGACCCCGAGCAGTACTTC.

The rearrangement links TRBV7-2 to TRBJ2-1; 9 nucleotides agree with TRBD2. After removal of 5 bases from V and 9 bases from J, the junction contained 20 bases not matched to a gene. Germline V gene sequence: CDR1 SGHTA, CDR2 FQGNSA. This CDR3 has 18 amino acids. The CDR3 DNA is TGTGCCAGCAGCCCCTCCGAAGCGGGGGGCCGGTTAGCGGGTGAGCAGTTCTTC. It is translated as CASSPSEAGGRLAGEQFF.

The chain combines TRBV7-2 with TRBJ2-7; 7 bases agree with TRBD1. CDR1 and CDR2 from the germline V gene are SGHTA and FQGNSA. Losses at the gene ends were 4 bases for V and 0 bases for J; bases not matched to a gene: 9. The CDR3 sequence is 16 residues long. The CDR3 DNA sequence: TGTGCCAGCAGCTCGCCGGGACAGAAGGCCTCCTACGAGCAGTACTTC. This translates into CASSSPGQKASYEQYF.

The CDR3 protein is CASSSYLGQGFDEQYF. CDR3 in DNA: TGCGCCAGCAGCTCCTACCTCGGACAGGGGTTCGACGAGCAGTACTTC. V usage is TRBV5-1 and J usage is TRBJ2-5; 9 bases are shared with TRBD1. The J call may be faulty, since TRBJ2-7 better matches the DNA end. CDR1 and CDR2 from the germline V gene are SGHRS and YFSETQ. The CDR3 runs 16 residues.

V usage is TRBV5-6 and J usage is TRBJ2-5, with 8 nucleotides matching TRBD1. V gave up 4 bases and J gave up 3 bases; unmatched junction bases: 8. The CDR3 length is 15 residues. CDR1 and CDR2 (germline): SGHDT, YYEEEE. The DNA for the CDR3 is TGTGCCAGCAGCCCCACCCGGACAGGGAAAGAGACCCAGTACTTC. Residues: CASSPTRTGKETQYF.

The chain carries TRBV5-8 and TRBJ1-2; 9 bases line up with TRBD1. This CDR3 is built from 15 residues. The ends lost 4 bases at V and 2 bases at J; junction bases unmatched: 6. The germline V gene encodes CDR1 SGHTS and CDR2 YDEGEE. The CDR3 protein is CASSSPGTGNYGYTF. The CDR3 DNA reads as TGTGCCAGCAGCAGTCCCGGGACAGGGAACTATGGCTACACCTTC.

This chain links TRBV6-4 with TRBJ1-6, with D perhaps matching TRBD1 (5 bases). V dropped 2 bases and J dropped 6 bases, with 14 bases sitting between them. The CDR3 covers 16 residues. Germline-derived CDR1 and CDR2 are MRHNA and SNTAGT. In DNA, the CDR3 is TGTGCCAGCAGTGACGGGGCGGGGACGACTAATTCACCCCTCCACTTT. This sequence encodes CASSDGAGTTNSPLHF.